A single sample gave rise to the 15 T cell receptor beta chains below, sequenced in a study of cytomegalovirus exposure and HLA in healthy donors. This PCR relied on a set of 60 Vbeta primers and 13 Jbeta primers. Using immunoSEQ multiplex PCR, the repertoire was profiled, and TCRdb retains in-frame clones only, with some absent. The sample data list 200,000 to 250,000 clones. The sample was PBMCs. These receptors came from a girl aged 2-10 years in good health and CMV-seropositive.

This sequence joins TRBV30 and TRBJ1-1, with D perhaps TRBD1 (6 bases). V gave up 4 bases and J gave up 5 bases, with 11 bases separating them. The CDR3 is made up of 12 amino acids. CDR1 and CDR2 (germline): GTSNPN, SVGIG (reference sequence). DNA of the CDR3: TGTGCCTGGAAGGGGGTTTCGACTGAAGCTTTCTTT. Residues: CAWKGVSTEAFF.

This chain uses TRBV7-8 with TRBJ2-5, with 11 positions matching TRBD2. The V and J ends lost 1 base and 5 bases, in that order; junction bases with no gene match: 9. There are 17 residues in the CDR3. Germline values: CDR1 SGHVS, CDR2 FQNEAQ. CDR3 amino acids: CASSLELLAGGRETQYF. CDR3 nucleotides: TGTGCCAGCAGCTTAGAGTTGCTAGCGGGAGGTAGGGAGACCCAGTACTTC.

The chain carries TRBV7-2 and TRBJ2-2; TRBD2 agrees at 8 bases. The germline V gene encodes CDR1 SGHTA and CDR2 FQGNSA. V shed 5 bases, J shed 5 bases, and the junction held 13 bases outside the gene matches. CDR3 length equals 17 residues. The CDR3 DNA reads TGTGCCAGCAGCGTCTTAGCGGGGACCGAAGTTACCGGGGAGCTGTTTTTT. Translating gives CASSVLAGTEVTGELFF.

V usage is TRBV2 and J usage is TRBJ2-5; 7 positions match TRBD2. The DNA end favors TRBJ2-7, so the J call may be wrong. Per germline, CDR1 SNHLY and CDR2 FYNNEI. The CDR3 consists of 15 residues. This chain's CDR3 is CASSEYKRGPYEQYF. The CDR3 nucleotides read TGTGCCAGCAGTGAATATAAGCGGGGCCCCTACGAGCAGTACTTC.

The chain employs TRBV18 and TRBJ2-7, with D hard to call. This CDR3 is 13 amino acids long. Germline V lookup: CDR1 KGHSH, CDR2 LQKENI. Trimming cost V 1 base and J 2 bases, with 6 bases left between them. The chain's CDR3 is CASSPQETYEQYF. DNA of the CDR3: TGTGCCAGCTCACCACAGGAGACCTACGAGCAGTACTTC.

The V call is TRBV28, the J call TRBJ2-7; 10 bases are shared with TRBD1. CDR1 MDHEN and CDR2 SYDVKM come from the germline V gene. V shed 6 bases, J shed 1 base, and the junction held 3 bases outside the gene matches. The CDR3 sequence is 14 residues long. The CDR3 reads CASSRTGGSYEQYF. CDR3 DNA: TGTGCCAGCAGCCGGACAGGGGGGTCCTACGAGCAGTACTTC.

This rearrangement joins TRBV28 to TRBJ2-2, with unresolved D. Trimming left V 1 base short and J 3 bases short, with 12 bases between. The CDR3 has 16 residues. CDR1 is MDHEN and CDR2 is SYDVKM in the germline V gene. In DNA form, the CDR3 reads TGTGCCAGCAGTTTATCCGCGGCCCCGGACACCGGGGAGCTGTTTTTT. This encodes CASSLSAAPDTGELFF. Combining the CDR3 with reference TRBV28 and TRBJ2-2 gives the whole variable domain DVKVTQSSRYLVKRTGEKVFLECVQDMDHENMFWYRQDPGLGLRLIYFSYDVKMKEKGDIPEGYSVSREKKERFSLILESASTNQTSMYLCASSLSAAPDTGELFFGEGSRLTVL.

As DNA, the CDR3 is TGTGCCAGCAGCTTAGAATCGGCCGGACAGGGGGCCTACGAGCAGTACTTC. It yields the protein CASSLESAGQGAYEQYF. V is TRBV7-9 and J is TRBJ2-7, with 10 nucleotides matching TRBD1. Looked up from germline, CDR1 is SEHNR and CDR2 is FQNEAQ (reference sequence). The length of the CDR3 is 17 residues. V dropped 1 base and J dropped 2; count of bases not matched to a gene: 8.

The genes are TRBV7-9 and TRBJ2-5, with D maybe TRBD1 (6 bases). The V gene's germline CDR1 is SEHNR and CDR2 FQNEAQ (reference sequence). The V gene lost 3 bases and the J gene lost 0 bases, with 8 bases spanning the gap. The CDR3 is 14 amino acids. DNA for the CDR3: TGTGCCAGCAGCTTGGGGGCGTACCAAGAGACCCAGTACTTC. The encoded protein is CASSLGAYQETQYF.

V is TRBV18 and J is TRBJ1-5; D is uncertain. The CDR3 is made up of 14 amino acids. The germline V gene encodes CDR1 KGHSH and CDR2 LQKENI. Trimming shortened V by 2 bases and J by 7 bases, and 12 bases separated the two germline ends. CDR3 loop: CASSPWGAGQPQHF. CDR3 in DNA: TGTGCCAGCTCACCATGGGGTGCGGGACAGCCCCAGCATTTT.

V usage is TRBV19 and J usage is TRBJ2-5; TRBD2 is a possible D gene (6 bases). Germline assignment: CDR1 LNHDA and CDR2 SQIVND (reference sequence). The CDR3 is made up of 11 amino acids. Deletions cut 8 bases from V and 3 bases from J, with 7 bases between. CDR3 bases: TGTGCCAGTTCTAGCGAAGAGACCCAGTACTTC. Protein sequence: CASSSEETQYF.

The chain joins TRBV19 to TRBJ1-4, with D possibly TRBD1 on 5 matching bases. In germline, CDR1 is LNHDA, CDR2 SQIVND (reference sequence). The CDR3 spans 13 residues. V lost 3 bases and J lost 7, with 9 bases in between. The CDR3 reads CASSIRGTEKLFF. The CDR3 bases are TGTGCCAGTAGTATCCGGGGGACTGAAAAACTGTTTTTT.

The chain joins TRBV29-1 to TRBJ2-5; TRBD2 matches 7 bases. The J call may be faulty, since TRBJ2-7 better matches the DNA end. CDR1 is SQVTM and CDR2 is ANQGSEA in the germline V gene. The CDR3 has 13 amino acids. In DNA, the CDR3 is TGCAGCGTAGAGGGGACTAACCCTTACGAGCAGTACTTC. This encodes CSVEGTNPYEQYF.

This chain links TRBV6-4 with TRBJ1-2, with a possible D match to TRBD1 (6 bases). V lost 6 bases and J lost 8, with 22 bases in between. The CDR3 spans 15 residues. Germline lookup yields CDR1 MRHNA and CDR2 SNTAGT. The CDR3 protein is CASSPTRTVPWGYTF. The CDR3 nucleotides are TGTGCCAGCAGCCCGACTCGGACAGTTCCATGGGGCTACACCTTC.

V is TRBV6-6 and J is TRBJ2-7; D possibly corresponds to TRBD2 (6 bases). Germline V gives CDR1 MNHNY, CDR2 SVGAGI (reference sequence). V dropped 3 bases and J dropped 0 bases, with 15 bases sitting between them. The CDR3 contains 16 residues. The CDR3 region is CASSYDHIGSSYEQYF. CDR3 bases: TGTGCCAGCAGTTATGATCATATCGGGAGCTCCTACGAGCAGTACTTC.